The clone carrying this T cell receptor (beta chain) was recorded only once. Its antigen is currently unknown. This sample was included in a study of OX40 agonist ivuxolimab in advanced cancers. The overall study: Subjects had a mean age of 60 years, with a range of roughly 23 to 79; approximately 83% were male. Study-level findings and limits: Among expanded peripheral T cells, antigen specificity went undetermined.

V trimming: 6 bases; J trimming: 2 bases; junction bases outside the gene matches: 5. This CDR3 spans 16 amino acids. Per the germline V gene, CDR1 is MNHEY and CDR2 is SMNVEV (reference sequence). TCRdb's table, derived via immunoSEQ multiplex PCR, lists solely in-frame clones and lacks some. In the table there are about 76,000 clones, around nine tenths of which are singletons. The starting material was CD4+ or CD8+ T cells sorted from blood, obtained in a trial of the OX40 agonist ivuxolimab. This sequence joins TRBV27 and TRBJ2-1; the match to TRBD1 covers 12 bases. This clonotype originated in an adult with an advanced solid tumor such as melanoma, head and neck, liver or kidney cancer. The CDR3 DNA is TGTGCCAGCAGGCCCGGGACAGGGGGCCCCTACAATGAGCAGTTCTTC. Translating gives CASRPGTGGPYNEQFF.